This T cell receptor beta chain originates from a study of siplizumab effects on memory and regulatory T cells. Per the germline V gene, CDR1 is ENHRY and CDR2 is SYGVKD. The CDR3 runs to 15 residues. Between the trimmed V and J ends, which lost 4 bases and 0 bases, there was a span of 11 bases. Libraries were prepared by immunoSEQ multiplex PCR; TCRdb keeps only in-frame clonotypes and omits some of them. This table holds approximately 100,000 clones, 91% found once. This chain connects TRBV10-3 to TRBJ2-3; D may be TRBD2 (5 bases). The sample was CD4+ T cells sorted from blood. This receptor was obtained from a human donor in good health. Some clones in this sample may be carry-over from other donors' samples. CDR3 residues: CAISGSGQSTDTQYF. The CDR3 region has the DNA TGTGCCATCAGTGGAAGCGGTCAGAGCACAGATACGCAGTATTTT.